This TCR beta chain is from a study of T cell responses to AZD1222 COVID-19 vaccine. Repertoires were generated with immunoSEQ multiplex PCR, while TCRdb's copy carries only in-frame clones and drops some. The sample contains over 45,000 clones, 75% to 90% of which appear only once. Germline V lookup: CDR1 MDHEN, CDR2 SYDVKM. V gave up 5 bases and J gave up 0 bases; unmatched junction bases: 6. The CDR3 length is 16 residues. Overall study results and limits: The donor group comprised mostly white British people and more females; the analysis possibly underestimated clonal diversity. Distributed over spike, vaccine-associated CD4 TCRs predominated at 160-218 and 743-854. Sampling captured repertoires only after the peak T cell response. Spike-specific TCR breadth and depth went up after people got two AZD1222 doses.

On this clone itself: The antigen is not known.

The clonotype was recovered from an adult in good health. This specimen consisted of peripheral blood, obtained on day 0 of MenACWY control vaccination. V usage is TRBV28 and J usage is TRBJ2-4, with TRBD2 matching over 8 bases. In DNA form, the CDR3 reads TGTGCCAGCAGTCCCCTAGCGGGCTCAGCCAAAAACATTCAGTACTTC. As protein: CASSPLAGSAKNIQYF.